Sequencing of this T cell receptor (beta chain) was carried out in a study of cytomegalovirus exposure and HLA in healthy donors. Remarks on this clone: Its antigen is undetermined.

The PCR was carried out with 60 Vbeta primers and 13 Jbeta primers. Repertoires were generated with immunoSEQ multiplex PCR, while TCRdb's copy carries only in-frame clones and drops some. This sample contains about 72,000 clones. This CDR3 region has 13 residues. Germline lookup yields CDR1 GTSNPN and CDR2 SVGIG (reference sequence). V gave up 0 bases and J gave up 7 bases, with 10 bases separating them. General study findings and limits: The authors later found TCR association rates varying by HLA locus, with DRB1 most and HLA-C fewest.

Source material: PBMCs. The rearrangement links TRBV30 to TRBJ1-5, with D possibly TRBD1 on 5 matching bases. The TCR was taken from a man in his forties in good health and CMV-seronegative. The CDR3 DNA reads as TGTGCCTGGAGTGTCGGGGGGAGGCAGCCCCAGCATTTT. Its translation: CAWSVGGRQPQHF.